This TCR beta chain was recovered during a study of siplizumab effects on memory and regulatory T cells. Findings and limits, study-wide: Sequences below about 10^-5 frequency were poorly captured, limiting mapping of alloreactive clones. Contribution to the alloresponse seemed major for naive T cells, which also seemed more diverse than memory cells. Roughly 75-97% of proliferating CD4+ or CD8+ clones lacked an assignable naive or memory phenotype.

Of note for this clone: Its antigen is currently unknown.

The method was immunoSEQ multiplex PCR; TCRdb's version includes in-frame clones alone and lacks a portion of them. The table lists 90,000 to 120,000 clones, approximately 94% of them singletons, with under 0.7% in the top ten. This receptor was taken from a human donor in good health. Sequenced sample: Tregs sorted from blood.

The CDR3 DNA sequence: TGCAGCGTGAACCCTACAGGGGGCAGAGGGGAGCTGTTTTTT. As protein: CSVNPTGGRGELFF. V gene TRBV29-1 combines with J gene TRBJ2-2; 9 bases line up with TRBD1. Germline CDR1 is SQVTM and CDR2 is ANQGSEA. Germline trimming cut 6 bases from V and 8 bases from J; bases unmatched to any gene: 10. This CDR3 region has 14 residues.